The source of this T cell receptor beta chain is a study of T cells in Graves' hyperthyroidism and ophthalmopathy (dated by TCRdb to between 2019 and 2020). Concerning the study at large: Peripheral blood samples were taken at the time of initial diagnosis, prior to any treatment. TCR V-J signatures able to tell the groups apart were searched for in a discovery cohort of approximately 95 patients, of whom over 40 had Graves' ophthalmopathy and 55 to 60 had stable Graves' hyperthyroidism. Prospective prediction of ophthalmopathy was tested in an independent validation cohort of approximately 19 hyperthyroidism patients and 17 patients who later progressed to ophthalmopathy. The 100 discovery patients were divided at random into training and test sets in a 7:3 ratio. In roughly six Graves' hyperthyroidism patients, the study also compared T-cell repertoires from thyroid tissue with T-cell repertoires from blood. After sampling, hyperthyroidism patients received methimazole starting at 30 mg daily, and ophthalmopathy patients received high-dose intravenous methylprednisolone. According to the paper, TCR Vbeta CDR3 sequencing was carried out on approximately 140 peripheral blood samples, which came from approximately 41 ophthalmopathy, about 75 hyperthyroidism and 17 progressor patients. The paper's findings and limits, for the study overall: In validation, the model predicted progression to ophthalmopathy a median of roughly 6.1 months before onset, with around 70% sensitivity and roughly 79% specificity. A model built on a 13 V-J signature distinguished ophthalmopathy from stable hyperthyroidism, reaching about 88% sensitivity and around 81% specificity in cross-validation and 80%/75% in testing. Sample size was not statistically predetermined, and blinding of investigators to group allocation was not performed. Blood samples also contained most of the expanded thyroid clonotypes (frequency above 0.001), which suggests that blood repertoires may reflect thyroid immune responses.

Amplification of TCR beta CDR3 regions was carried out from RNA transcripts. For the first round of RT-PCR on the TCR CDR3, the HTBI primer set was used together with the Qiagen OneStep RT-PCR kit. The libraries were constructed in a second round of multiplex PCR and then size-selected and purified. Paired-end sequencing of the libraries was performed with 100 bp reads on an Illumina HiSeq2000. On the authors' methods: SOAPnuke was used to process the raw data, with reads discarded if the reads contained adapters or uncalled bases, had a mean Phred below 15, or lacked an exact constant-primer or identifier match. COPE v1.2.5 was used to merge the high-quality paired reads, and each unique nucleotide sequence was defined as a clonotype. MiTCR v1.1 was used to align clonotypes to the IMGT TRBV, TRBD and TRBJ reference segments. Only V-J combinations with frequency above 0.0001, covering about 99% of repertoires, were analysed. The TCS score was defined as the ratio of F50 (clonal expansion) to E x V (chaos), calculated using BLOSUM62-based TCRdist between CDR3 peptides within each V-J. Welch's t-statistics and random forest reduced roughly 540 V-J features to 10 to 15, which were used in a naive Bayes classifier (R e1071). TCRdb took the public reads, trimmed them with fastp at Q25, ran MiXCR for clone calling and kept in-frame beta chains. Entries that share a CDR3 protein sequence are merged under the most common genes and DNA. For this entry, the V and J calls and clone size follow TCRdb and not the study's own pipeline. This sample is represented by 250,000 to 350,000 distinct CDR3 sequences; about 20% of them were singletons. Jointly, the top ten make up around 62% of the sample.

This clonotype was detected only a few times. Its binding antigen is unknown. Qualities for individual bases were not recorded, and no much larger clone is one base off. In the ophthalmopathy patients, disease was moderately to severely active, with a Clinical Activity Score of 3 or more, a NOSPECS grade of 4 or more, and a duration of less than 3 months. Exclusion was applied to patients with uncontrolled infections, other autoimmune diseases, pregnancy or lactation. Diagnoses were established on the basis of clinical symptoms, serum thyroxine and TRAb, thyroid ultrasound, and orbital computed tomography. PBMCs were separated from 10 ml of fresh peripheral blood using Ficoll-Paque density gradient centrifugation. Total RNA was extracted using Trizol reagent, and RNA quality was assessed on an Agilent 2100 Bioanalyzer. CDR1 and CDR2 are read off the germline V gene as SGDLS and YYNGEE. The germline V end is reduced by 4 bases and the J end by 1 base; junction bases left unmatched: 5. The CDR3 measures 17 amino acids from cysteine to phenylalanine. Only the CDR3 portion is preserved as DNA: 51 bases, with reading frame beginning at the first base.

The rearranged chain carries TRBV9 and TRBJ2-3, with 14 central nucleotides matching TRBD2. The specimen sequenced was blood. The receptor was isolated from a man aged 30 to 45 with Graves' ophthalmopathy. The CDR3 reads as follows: CASSPGLAGEGTDTQYF. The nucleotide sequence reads TGTGCCAGCAGCCCGGGACTAGCGGGAGAAGGCACAGATACGCAGTATTTT.